What follows are 14 T cell receptor beta chains derived from one specimen sequenced in a study of identifying expanded T cells in peripheral blood. This table comes from immunoSEQ multiplex PCR, and its TCRdb copy is limited to in-frame clones, with some not included. The sample consists of 90,000 to 110,000 clones, roughly 90% of them appearing once. What was sequenced was blood. These receptors all stem from a person between 18 and 75 years old in good health.

CDR3 DNA: TGTGCCAGCAGTTGGACAGGGGGGGAGACCCAGTACTTC. Translated, it gives CASSWTGGETQYF. V is TRBV7-8 and J is TRBJ2-5; the match to TRBD1 covers 10 bases. CDR3 length: 13 amino acids. Trimming took 6 bases from V and 5 from J; bases not matched to a gene: 3. Germline V lookup: CDR1 SGHVS, CDR2 FQNEAQ.

This clone was counted once. The rearrangement joins TRBV5-4 to TRBJ2-7; D ambiguous. The CDR3 contains 13 residues. V shed 0 bases and J shed 0 bases, with 4 bases lying between them. Germline values: CDR1 SGHNT, CDR2 YYREEE (reference sequence). The CDR3 reads CASSLGNSYEQYF. The CDR3 bases are TGTGCCAGCAGCTTGGGCAACTCCTACGAGCAGTACTTC.

The genes are TRBV2 and TRBJ2-7; 10 bases fit TRBD1. Germline V gene lookup returns CDR1 SNHLY and CDR2 FYNNEI. The CDR3 covers 17 residues. V lost 0 bases to trimming and J lost 2 bases; unmatched junction nucleotides: 7. In nucleotides, the CDR3 is TGTGCCAGCAGTGAAGCGGGTTGGGGGACAGGGGCCTACGAGCAGTACTTC. The encoded protein is CASSEAGWGTGAYEQYF.

This clone was seen only once. V usage is TRBV18 and J usage is TRBJ2-3, with 7 bases that match TRBD2. The junction had 3 bases not matched to a gene; V was cut back by 1 base and J by 2 bases. The CDR3 loop spans 15 amino acids. The germline gives CDR1 KGHSH, CDR2 LQKENI. CDR3 sequence reads: CASSPLLADTDTQYF. For the CDR3, the DNA is TGTGCCAGCTCACCACTTCTAGCGGACACAGATACGCAGTATTTT.

This rearrangement joins TRBV4-2 to TRBJ2-1, with D possibly matching TRBD2 (5 bases). Germline V gives CDR1 LGHNA, CDR2 YNFKEQ. This CDR3 is built from 15 residues. V lost 5 bases, J lost 6 bases, and 17 bases lay in between. The CDR3 coding sequence is TGTGCCAGCAGCTTAATCAGCGGCTTACTCAATGAGCAGTTCTTC. It yields the protein CASSLISGLLNEQFF.

The chain is built from TRBV19 and TRBJ2-7; TRBD1 aligns across 8 bases. CDR1 and CDR2 (germline): LNHDA, SQIVND (reference sequence). With 4 bases clipped from V and 0 bases from J, the junction kept 5 bases outside the gene matches. The CDR3 runs 15 residues. CDR3 nucleotides: TGTGCCAGTAGTACCGGGACAGGAAGCTCCTACGAGCAGTACTTC. This sequence encodes CASSTGTGSSYEQYF.

The chain combines TRBV12-5 with TRBJ1-1; TRBD1 might be the D (5 bases). The ends were cut back, 5 bases at V and 8 bases at J, with 9 bases in the middle. Germline CDR1 and CDR2: LGHNT and FRNRAP. The CDR3 has 11 amino acids. The chain's CDR3 is CASGGGVEAFF. The CDR3 coding sequence is TGTGCTAGTGGTGGAGGGGTCGAAGCTTTCTTT.

This rearrangement joins TRBV28 to TRBJ1-4, with 8 bases aligning to TRBD1. The CDR3 has 15 residues. Germline V gene data show CDR1 as MDHEN and CDR2 as SYDVKM. With 6 bases clipped from V and 0 bases from J, the junction kept 3 bases outside the gene matches. CDR3 in amino acids: CASSGQGATNEKLFF. The CDR3 coding sequence is TGTGCCAGCAGCGGACAGGGCGCAACTAATGAAAAACTGTTTTTT.

This clone was detected a few times. The gene calls are TRBV7-2 and TRBJ2-2; 10 bases align to TRBD1. The CDR3 runs to 16 residues. Germline V gene data show CDR1 as SGHTA and CDR2 as FQGNSA. Losses at the gene ends were 5 bases for V and 5 bases for J; bases not matched to a gene: 8. CDR3 region: CASSPRTGGTTGELFF. For the CDR3, the DNA is TGTGCCAGCAGCCCCAGGACAGGGGGAACTACCGGGGAGCTGTTTTTT.

The V gene is TRBV21-1, the J gene TRBJ1-2; the D call in the table, TRBD1, was not verified against the DNA. TRBV21-1 is reported as a pseudogene. The CDR3 is 17 residues long. CDR3 bases: TGTGCCAGCAGCAGACGTCCAGGGGGCCCATTCCAATATGGCTACACCTTC. Its translation is CASSRRPGGPFQYGYTF.

The rearrangement uses TRBV30 and TRBJ1-2, with D possibly being TRBD1 (5 bases). Germline lookup yields CDR1 GTSNPN and CDR2 SVGIG (reference sequence). Trimming took 0 bases from V and 8 from J, leaving 19 bases between them. The CDR3 is 15 amino acids. The chain's CDR3 is CAWSVLVGGAGGYTF. CDR3 DNA: TGTGCCTGGAGTGTACTCGTCGGAGGGGCGGGAGGCTACACCTTC.

J is TRBJ1-5 and V is TRBV4-1; tentative D call: TRBD1 (5 bases). Germline loops: CDR1 MGHRA, CDR2 YSYEKL. V lost 3 bases and J 5 bases, leaving 14 bases between the germline ends. This CDR3 has 15 residues. The CDR3 loop reads CASSQNSGRDQPQHF. The DNA for the CDR3 is TGCGCCAGCAGCCAGAATTCAGGGAGGGATCAGCCCCAGCATTTT.

The chain couples TRBV5-5 to TRBJ2-3, with 9 bases aligning to TRBD2. CDR1 and CDR2 (germline): SGHKS, YYEKEE (reference sequence). The CDR3 consists of 18 residues. Losses at the gene ends were 4 bases for V and 0 bases for J; bases not matched to a gene: 12. The CDR3 loop is CASSQEFASGTSTDTQYF. Here the CDR3 DNA reads TGTGCCAGCAGCCAAGAGTTTGCTAGCGGGACCAGCACAGATACGCAGTATTTT.

The count of this clone is one. The V call is TRBV19, the J call TRBJ2-2; the match to TRBD1 covers 8 bases. Losses at the gene ends were 3 bases for V and 4 bases for J; bases not matched to a gene: 7. Per germline, CDR1 LNHDA and CDR2 SQIVND (reference sequence). CDR3 length: 16 residues. CDR3 DNA: TGTGCCAGTAGTATTCCCCCAGGGGGCACCACCGGGGAGCTGTTTTTT. Amino acid sequence: CASSIPPGGTTGELFF.